This TCR beta chain came from a study of T cell responses to AZD1222 COVID-19 vaccine. Findings and caveats of the study: Repertoires were obtained solely post-peak T cell response.

Of note for this clone: Its antigen is unidentified.

CDR1 and CDR2 (germline): SEHNR, FQNEAQ (reference sequence). This CDR3 comprises 14 residues. The V end lost 3 bases, the J end lost 5 bases, and 11 bases lay between the germline ends. Sequencing was performed with immunoSEQ multiplex PCR; in TCRdb, only in-frame clones are kept and a portion is missing. The data show more than 70,000 clones, around 90% seen once. J is TRBJ1-5 and V is TRBV7-9; perhaps TRBD1 as D (5 bases). This TCR was sampled from an adult who received the AZD1222 COVID-19 vaccine. Sequencing was performed on peripheral blood, taken 28 days after the second AZD1222 dose. The CDR3 loop reads CASSFDSRDQPQHF. The CDR3 DNA follows: TGTGCCAGCAGCTTCGACAGCCGGGATCAGCCCCAGCATTTT.